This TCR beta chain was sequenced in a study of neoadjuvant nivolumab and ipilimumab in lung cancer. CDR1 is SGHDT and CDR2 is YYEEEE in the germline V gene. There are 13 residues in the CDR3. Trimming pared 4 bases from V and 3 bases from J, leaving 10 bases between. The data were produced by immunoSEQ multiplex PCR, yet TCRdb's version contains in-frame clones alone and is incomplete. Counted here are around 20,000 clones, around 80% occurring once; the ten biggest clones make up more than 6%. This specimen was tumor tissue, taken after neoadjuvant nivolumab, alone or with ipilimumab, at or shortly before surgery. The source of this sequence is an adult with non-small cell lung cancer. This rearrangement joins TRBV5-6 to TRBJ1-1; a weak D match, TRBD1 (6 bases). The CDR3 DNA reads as TGTGCCAGCAGCGTAACAGGGTACACTGAAGCTTTCTTT. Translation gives CASSVTGYTEAFF. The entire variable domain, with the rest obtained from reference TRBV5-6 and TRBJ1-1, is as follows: DAGVTQSPTHLIKTRGQQVTLRCSPKSGHDTVSWYQQALGQGPQFIFQYYEEEERQRGNFPDRFSGHQFPNYSSELNVNALLLGDSALYLCASSVTGYTEAFFGQGTRLTVV.